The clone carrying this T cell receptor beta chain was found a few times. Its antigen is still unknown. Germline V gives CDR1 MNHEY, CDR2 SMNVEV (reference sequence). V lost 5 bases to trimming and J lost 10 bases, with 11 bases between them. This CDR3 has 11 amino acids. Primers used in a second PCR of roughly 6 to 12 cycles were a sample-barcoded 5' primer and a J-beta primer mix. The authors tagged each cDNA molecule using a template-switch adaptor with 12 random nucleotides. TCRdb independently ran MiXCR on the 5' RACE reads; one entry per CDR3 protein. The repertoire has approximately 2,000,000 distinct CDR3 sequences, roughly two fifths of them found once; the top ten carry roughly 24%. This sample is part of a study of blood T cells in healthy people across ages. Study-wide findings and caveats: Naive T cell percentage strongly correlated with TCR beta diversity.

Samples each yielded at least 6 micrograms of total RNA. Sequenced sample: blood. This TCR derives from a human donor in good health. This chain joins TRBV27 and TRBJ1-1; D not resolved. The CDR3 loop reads CASSAHNGAFF. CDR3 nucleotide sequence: TGTGCCAGCAGTGCCCATAACGGAGCTTTCTTT.